Listed below are T cell receptor beta chains from one sample, sequenced in a study of OX40 agonist ivuxolimab in advanced cancers. Produced via immunoSEQ multiplex PCR; TCRdb's table is partial and in-frame only. The sample yields under 95,000 clones, roughly nine tenths seen once. The material sequenced was CD4+ or CD8+ T cells sorted from blood, taken in a trial of the OX40 agonist ivuxolimab. These receptors were collected from an adult with an advanced solid tumor such as melanoma, head and neck, liver or kidney cancer. CDR3s include the opening cysteine and the closing phenylalanine or tryptophan. D genes are given only for firm matches. Only part of the rows carry a size: once, few, many, or a class if the clone is expanded.

v_gene,j_gene,abundance,d_gene,CDR3nt,CDR3aa
TRBV19,TRBJ1-4,-,-,TGTGCCAGTAGTATGCCCCCACAAACAACTAATGAAAAACTGTTTTTT,CASSMPPQTTNEKLFF
TRBV2,TRBJ1-1,few,-,TGTGCCAGCAGAGGGGACGGGACTGAAGCTTTCTTT,CASRGDGTEAFF
TRBV29-1,TRBJ2-5,-,-,TGCAGCGTTGAAGGGACCGCGTACGGGGAGGAGACCCAGTACTTC,CSVEGTAYGEETQYF
TRBV19,TRBJ2-2,-,-,TGTGCCAGTAATAAAGGACAGCAGAACACCGGGGAGCTGTTTTTT,CASNKGQQNTGELFF
TRBV9,TRBJ2-5,few,TRBD1,TGTGCCAGCAGCGTTACAGGGGGCTACGAGACCCAGTACTTC,CASSVTGGYETQYF
TRBV5-1,TRBJ1-5,-,TRBD1,TGCGCCAGCAGTCCCGGACAGGGTCATGCGCCCCAGCATTTT,CASSPGQGHAPQHF
TRBV28,TRBJ1-3,few,-,TGTGCCAGCAGTAATAGTGGCTCTGGAAACACCATATATTTT,CASSNSGSGNTIYF
TRBV4-1,TRBJ2-7,few,-,TGCGCCAGCAGCCGCGGGACGGAGCAGTACTTC,CASSRGTEQYF
TRBV6-6,TRBJ1-3,-,-,TGTGCCAGCACCTGGTCGGGATCCTCTGGAAACACCATATATTTT,CASTWSGSSGNTIYF
TRBV2,TRBJ2-4,-,TRBD2,TGTGCCAGCAGTGATGAACTAGCGGGACGAAAAAAGTACTTC,CASSDELAGRKKYF
TRBV5-1,TRBJ1-2,-,TRBD1,TGTGCCAGCAGCCCCCCGATAGGGGGCGGCTACACCTTC,CASSPPIGGGYTF
TRBV6-1,TRBJ2-3,-,-,TGTGCCAGCAGACGGACAAGGGGGGGTGCAGATACGCAGTATTTT,CASRRTRGGADTQYF
TRBV7-2,TRBJ2-2,-,-,TGTGCCAGCAGCTTAGAGGCCGGGGAGCTGTTTTTT,CASSLEAGELFF
TRBV6-5,TRBJ1-1,-,-,TGTGCCAGCACCTGGGACCCCGGGCACGCTGAAGCTTTCTTT,CASTWDPGHAEAFF
TRBV30,TRBJ1-5,-,TRBD1,TGTGCCTGGAGTTATCGGGAGGGGGCGACCCAGCCCCAGCATTTT,CAWSYREGATQPQHF
TRBV9,TRBJ1-1,-,-,TGTGCCAGCAGCGCACCCGTAGAATTAATGAACACTGAAGCTTTCTTT,CASSAPVELMNTEAFF
TRBV6-1,TRBJ1-2,few,TRBD1,TGTGCCAGCAGACTGACAGGGGATACTGGCTACACCTTC,CASRLTGDTGYTF
TRBV7-2,TRBJ2-3,-,-,TGTGCCAGCAGCGGCTCCAGGGGAACGGCTCAGTATTTT,CASSGSRGTAQYF
TRBV18,TRBJ2-7,-,TRBD2,TGTGCCAGCTCAACACAACCTCCGACTAGCGGCCTGGGGGAGCAGTACTTC,CASSTQPPTSGLGEQYF
TRBV5-4,TRBJ1-5,once,-,TGTGCCAGCAGCTCGCAAGGGGCTGGTCAGCCCCAGCATTTT,CASSSQGAGQPQHF
TRBV6-1,TRBJ2-7,once,-,TGTGCCAGCAGTGCCCGGACGGGGGACTACGAGCAGTACTTC,CASSARTGDYEQYF
TRBV27,TRBJ1-6,-,-,TGTGCCAGCAGTCAACGAGGGACGGCAACTTGGAATTCACCCCTCCACTTT,CASSQRGTATWNSPLHF
TRBV19,TRBJ2-5,-,-,TGTGCCAGTAGTTCAGGGGGGACAGCGACTGAAGAGACCCAGTACTTC,CASSSGGTATEETQYF
TRBV5-1,TRBJ2-3,-,TRBD1,TGCGCCAGCACAACGGGACAGGGGACGGGAGTAGATACGCAGTATTTT,CASTTGQGTGVDTQYF
TRBV6-6,TRBJ1-1,-,-,TGTGCCAGCAGTTACCCCGGGAGCGAAGCTTTCTTT,CASSYPGSEAFF
TRBV6-1,TRBJ2-3,-,TRBD1,TGTGCCAGCAGTCCCAGGGGGCCAGATACGCAGTATTTT,CASSPRGPDTQYF
TRBV27,TRBJ2-1,-,TRBD2,TGTGCCAGCAGTTTCAAAGCGGGAATTTACAATGAGCAGTTCTTC,CASSFKAGIYNEQFF
TRBV14,TRBJ2-1,-,TRBD1,TGTGCCAGCAGCGTCGGGGCAGGGGGAAAGAATGAGCAGTTCTTC,CASSVGAGGKNEQFF
TRBV4-2,TRBJ2-1,-,-,TGTGCCAGCAGCCCACAGGTCGCGGGCTACAATGAGCAGTTCTTC,CASSPQVAGYNEQFF
TRBV5-1,TRBJ2-1,-,-,TGCGCCAGCAGCTCCGGGGGAAGCTCCTACAATGAGCAGTTCTTC,CASSSGGSSYNEQFF
TRBV9,TRBJ2-3,-,-,TGTGCCAGCAGCGTAGTGGGGGGGCCGATGGATACGCAGTATTTT,CASSVVGGPMDTQYF
TRBV7-2,TRBJ2-1,-,-,TGTGCCAGCAGCTTAATCAGGGGGGGCAATGAGCAGTTCTTC,CASSLIRGGNEQFF
TRBV2,TRBJ1-1,-,-,TGTGCCAGCAGTGAGCGAGGGACCGCTGAAGCTTTCTTT,CASSERGTAEAFF
TRBV11-2,TRBJ2-7,-,TRBD1,TGTGCCAGCAGCTTAGATCGTAAGGGACAGGGATCCTTCTACGAGCAGTACTTC,CASSLDRKGQGSFYEQYF
TRBV7-8,TRBJ1-5,-,-,TGTGCCAGCAGCTTAGTAGACGGGGTAAGGGATCAGCCCCAGCATTTT,CASSLVDGVRDQPQHF
TRBV6-6,TRBJ1-1,few,TRBD1,TGTGCCAGCAGTTACAGGGGGCACACTGAAGCTTTCTTT,CASSYRGHTEAFF
TRBV30,TRBJ2-2,-,TRBD1,TGTGCCTGGAGTTCCCCCCGGGACAGGGGGCCTTCGAACACCGGGGAGCTGTTTTTT,CAWSSPRDRGPSNTGELFF
TRBV7-9,TRBJ2-1,-,-,TGTGCCAGCTTAAGACAGATCGGGGCGAATGAGCAGTTCTTC,CASLRQIGANEQFF
TRBV6-6,TRBJ1-2,-,-,TGTGCCAGCAGCCCCGGGACGGGAGATAACTATGGCTACACCTTC,CASSPGTGDNYGYTF
TRBV6-6,TRBJ1-6,-,TRBD1,TGTGCCACAGAAGGCGGACAGGGCAATTCACCCCTCCACTTT,CATEGGQGNSPLHF
TRBV10-3,TRBJ2-3,-,-,TGTGCCATCAGTGGGTCGACAGGAAAGCCCACAGATACGCAGTATTTT,CAISGSTGKPTDTQYF
TRBV30,TRBJ1-2,-,TRBD1,TGTGCCTGGGCTGTCCTTGGACAGGTTGAGGACTATGGCTACACCTTC,CAWAVLGQVEDYGYTF
TRBV10-3,TRBJ1-5,few,-,TGTGCCATCAGTGAGTCAGGGGTCAATCAGCCCCAGCATTTT,CAISESGVNQPQHF
TRBV2,TRBJ1-6,-,TRBD1,TGTGCCAGCAGTAAACGGGACAGGGTTTCACCCCTCCACTTT,CASSKRDRVSPLHF
TRBV27,TRBJ2-7,-,TRBD1,TGTGCCAGCAGACCGGACAGGCTCTCCTACGAGCAGTACTTC,CASRPDRLSYEQYF
TRBV7-7,TRBJ2-1,-,-,TGTGCTAGCAGCCGATCTTTGGGTCTAGCCTATGAGCAGTTCTTC,CASSRSLGLAYEQFF